The clone carrying this T cell receptor (beta chain) was seen ten or more times. Its antigen is not known. Construction of TCR beta libraries was performed using quantitative 5'-RACE with molecular barcodes. Each CDR3 protein is one row after TCRdb ran MiXCR on the 5' RACE reads. The sample records about 150,000 distinct CDR3 sequences, roughly a third being singletons. The sample is drawn from a study of CD8 T cells in ankylosing spondylitis. General observations from the study: A motif of seven or eight highly homologous TCR beta variants was seen as apparently characteristic of ankylosing spondylitis blood. CD8+ cells made up the disease-linked clones, which were relatively rare in peripheral blood.

The V gene lost 2 bases and the J gene lost 2 bases, with 7 bases spanning the gap. The CDR3 extends over 13 amino acids. CDR1 is GTSNPN and CDR2 is SVGIG in the germline V gene (reference sequence). J is TRBJ2-4 and V is TRBV30, with D perhaps TRBD2 (6 bases). The sample comprised synovial fluid, either unsorted or a sorted T cell fraction (not recorded which). The sequence derives from a male donor with ankylosing spondylitis. CDR3 coding DNA: TGTGCCTGGAGTCGGGGGTCCAAAAACATTCAGTACTTC. Its protein is CAWSRGSKNIQYF.